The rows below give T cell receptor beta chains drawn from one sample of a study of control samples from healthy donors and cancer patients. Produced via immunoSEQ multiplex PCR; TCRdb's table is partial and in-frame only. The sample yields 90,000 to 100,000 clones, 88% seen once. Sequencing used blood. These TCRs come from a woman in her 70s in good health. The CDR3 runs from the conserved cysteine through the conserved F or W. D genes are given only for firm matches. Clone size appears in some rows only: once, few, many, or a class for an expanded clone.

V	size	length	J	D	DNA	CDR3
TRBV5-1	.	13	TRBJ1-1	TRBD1	TGCGCCAGCAGCGCCAACAGGGGCTCTGAAGCTTTCTTT	CASSANRGSEAFF
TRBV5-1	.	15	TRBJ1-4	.	TGCGCCAGCAGCTTGGAGGGGCCCGAAGGTGAAAAACTGTTTTTT	CASSLEGPEGEKLFF
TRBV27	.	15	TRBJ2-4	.	TGTGCCAGCAGTCCGATGACAGTAGCCAAAAACATTCAGTACTTC	CASSPMTVAKNIQYF
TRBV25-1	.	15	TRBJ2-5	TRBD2	TGTGCCAGCAGCCGGACTAGCGGGAATCAAGAGACCCAGTACTTC	CASSRTSGNQETQYF
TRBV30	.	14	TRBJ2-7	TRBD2	TGTGCCTTTAACGAGGGGACTAGCATCTACGAGCAGTACTTC	CAFNEGTSIYEQYF
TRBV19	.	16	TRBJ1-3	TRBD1	TGTGCCAGCTACGGACAGGGAACGAGCTCTGGAAACACCATATATTTT	CASYGQGTSSGNTIYF
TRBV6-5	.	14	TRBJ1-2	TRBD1	TGTGCCAGCAGTCGCGGACAGGGCTACTATGGCTACACCTTC	CASSRGQGYYGYTF
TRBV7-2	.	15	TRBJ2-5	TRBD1	TGTGCCAGCAGCCGCGGGCAAGGGGGCGGGGAGACCCAGTACTTC	CASSRGQGGGETQYF
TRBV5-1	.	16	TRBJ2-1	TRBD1	TGCGCCAGCATTTCCGGGACAGGGGGATCCTACAATGAGCAGTTCTTC	CASISGTGGSYNEQFF
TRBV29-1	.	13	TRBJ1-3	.	TGCAGCGTTGGGGACCCCACCGGAAACACCATATATTTT	CSVGDPTGNTIYF
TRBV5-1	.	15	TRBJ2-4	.	TGCGCCAGCAGCTTGGGTGGGACCGCCAAAAACATTCAGTACTTC	CASSLGGTAKNIQYF
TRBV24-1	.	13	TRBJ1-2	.	TGTGCCACCAGTGGGGGATCTAACTATGGCTACACCTTC	CATSGGSNYGYTF
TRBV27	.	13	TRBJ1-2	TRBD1	TGTGCCAGCAGTTGGGGACAGGGTTATGGCTACACCTTC	CASSWGQGYGYTF
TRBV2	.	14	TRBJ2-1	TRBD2	TGTGCCAGCAAAGCGGGGATGTCCTACAATGAGCAGTTCTTC	CASKAGMSYNEQFF
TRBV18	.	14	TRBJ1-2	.	TGTGCCAGCTCACCACCGTCAGAACCCTATGGCTACACCTTC	CASSPPSEPYGYTF
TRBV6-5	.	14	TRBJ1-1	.	TGTGCCAGCAGGGTACAGCTTACGAACACTGAAGCTTTCTTT	CASRVQLTNTEAFF
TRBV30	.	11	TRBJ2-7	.	TGTGCCTGGAGTCGAGGGACCTCCCCTAACTTC	CAWSRGTSPNF
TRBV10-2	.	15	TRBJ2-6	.	TGCGCCAGCTCTGGCGCGAGCTCTGGGGCCAACGTCCTGACTTTC	CASSGASSGANVLTF
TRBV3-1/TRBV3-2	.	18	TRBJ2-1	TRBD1	TGTGCCAGCAGCCAAGATCAGGGACAGGGGGCCTCCTACAATGAGCAGTTCTTC	CASSQDQGQGASYNEQFF
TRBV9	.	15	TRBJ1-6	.	TGTGCCAGCAGCACCTACAGGGACTATAATTCACCCCTCCACTTT	CASSTYRDYNSPLHF
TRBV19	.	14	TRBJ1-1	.	TGTGCCAGTAGTTTGTCAGGGCCAAACACTGAAGCTTTCTTT	CASSLSGPNTEAFF
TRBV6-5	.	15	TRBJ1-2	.	TGTGCCAGCAGTTACTCGGGGCTACCTAACTATGGCTACACCTTC	CASSYSGLPNYGYTF
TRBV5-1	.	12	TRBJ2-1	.	TGCGCCAGCAGCTTTTCGGACAATGAGCAGTTCTTC	CASSFSDNEQFF
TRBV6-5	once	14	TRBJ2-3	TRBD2	TGTGCCAGCAACCAAGCGGGAGGCACAGATACGCAGTATTTT	CASNQAGGTDTQYF
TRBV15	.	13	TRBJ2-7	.	TGTGCCACCAGCAGGGGCCGGGGCCACGAGCAGTACTTC	CATSRGRGHEQYF
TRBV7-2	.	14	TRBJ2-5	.	TGTGCCAGCAGCTTCGATGGGGGTGGAGAGACCCAGTACTTC	CASSFDGGGETQYF
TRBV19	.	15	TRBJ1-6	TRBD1	TGTGCCAGTAGTATGAGGGGGACAGGGAATTCACCCCTCCACTTT	CASSMRGTGNSPLHF
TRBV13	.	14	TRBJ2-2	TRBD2	TGTGCCAGCAGCTTATGGACTAGCCCCGGGGAGCTGTTTTTT	CASSLWTSPGELFF
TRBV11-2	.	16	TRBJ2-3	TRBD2	TGTGCCAGCAGCTTAGTCGGGGGGGCCGTGGCAGATACGCAGTATTTT	CASSLVGGAVADTQYF
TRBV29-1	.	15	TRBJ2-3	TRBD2	TGCAGCGTTGTGGGCGGGGGGGGGCCCACAGATACGCAGTATTTT	CSVVGGGGPTDTQYF
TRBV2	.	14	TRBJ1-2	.	TGTGCCAGCAGTGAAACCAGGACCTCTTATGGCTACACCTTC	CASSETRTSYGYTF
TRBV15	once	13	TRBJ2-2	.	TGTGCCACCAATACGGAAAACACCGGGGAGCTGTTTTTT	CATNTENTGELFF
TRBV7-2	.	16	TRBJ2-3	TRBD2	TGTGCCAGCAGCTTAGGGCAGCGGGAGTTCGCAGATACGCAGTATTTT	CASSLGQREFADTQYF
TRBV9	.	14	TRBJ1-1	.	TGTGCCAGCAGCGTAGAACCAGAAAGGGGTGAAGCTTTCTTT	CASSVEPERGEAFF
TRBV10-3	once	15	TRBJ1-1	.	TGTGCCATCAGTGATCTCGGGCGAGGGCTGGTTGAAGCTTTCTTT	CAISDLGRGLVEAFF
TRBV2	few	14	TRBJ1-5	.	TGTGCCAGCAGGGGAATCCATAGCAATCAGCCCCAGCATTTT	CASRGIHSNQPQHF
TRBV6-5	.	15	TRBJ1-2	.	TGTGCCAGCAACCCGGGACCGGCCGTCAATGGTGGCTACACCTTC	CASNPGPAVNGGYTF
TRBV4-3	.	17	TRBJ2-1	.	TGCGCCAGCAGCCAAGACCGGGGGTCTAGGGCGAACAATGAGCAGTTCTTC	CASSQDRGSRANNEQFF
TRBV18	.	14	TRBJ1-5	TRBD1	TGTGCCAGCTCTTGGGGACAGGACAATCAGCCCCAGCATTTT	CASSWGQDNQPQHF
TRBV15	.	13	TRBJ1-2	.	TGTGCCACCAGCAGAGATAGGGGGGGCGGCTACACCTTC	CATSRDRGGGYTF
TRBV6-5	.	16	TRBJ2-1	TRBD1	TGTGCCAGCAGTTACTTGGGACAGGGGGCGCGAAATGAGCAGTTCTTC	CASSYLGQGARNEQFF
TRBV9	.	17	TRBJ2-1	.	TGTGCCAGCAGCCCGGGGCCAGGTGGCGGCAACGGCAATGAGCAGTTCTTC	CASSPGPGGGNGNEQFF